Shown below are 13 T cell receptor beta chains from a single sample sequenced in a study of cytomegalovirus exposure and HLA in healthy donors. 60 Vbeta and 13 Jbeta primers were used in PCR. The repertoire was sequenced with immunoSEQ multiplex PCR; TCRdb's copy has only in-frame clones and lacks some. The sample has roughly 110,000 clones, and its top ten clones hold 5.5% to 8%. The material sequenced was PBMCs. All receptors come from a man between 35 and 55 years old in good health and CMV-seropositive.

This CDR3 reads CASSLRAVTGMGTEAFF. The CDR3, as DNA: TGTGCCAGCAGCTTAAGGGCTGTGACAGGGATGGGCACTGAAGCTTTCTTT. The chain couples TRBV7-3 to TRBJ1-1; 7 positions match TRBD1. With 1 base clipped from V and 4 bases from J, the junction kept 12 bases outside the gene matches. The CDR3 has 17 amino acids. Germline V gives CDR1 SGHTA, CDR2 FQGTGA.

The chain employs TRBV15 and TRBJ2-3; 9 bases are shared with TRBD2. The germline V gene has CDR1 LNHNV and CDR2 YYDKDF (reference sequence). CDR3 length equals 14 residues. Unmatched junction bases numbered 4, after V lost 6 bases and J lost 3 bases. The CDR3 DNA reads as TGTGCCACCAGAAGGCGGGAGGGTACAGATACGCAGTATTTT. Translation gives CATRRREGTDTQYF. Full variable domain (remainder filled in from reference TRBV15 and TRBJ2-3): DAMVIQNPRYQVTQFGKPVTLSCSQTLNHNVMYWYQQKSSQAPKLLFHYYDKDFNNEADTPDNFQSRRPNTSFCFLDIRSPGLGDTAMYLCATRRREGTDTQYFGPGTRLTVL.

The V call is TRBV4-2, the J call TRBJ2-7; TRBD2 matches at 12 bases. CDR1 is LGHNA, CDR2 YNFKEQ, per germline. Trimming removed 0 bases from V and 5 bases from J; junction bases left unmatched: 2. This CDR3 comprises 15 residues. CDR3 sequence (DNA): TGTGCCAGCAGCCAAGATTGGACTAGCGGGAACGAGCAGTACTTC. Translating gives CASSQDWTSGNEQYF.

This rearrangement joins TRBV28 to TRBJ1-1; 12 bases are a match to TRBD1. Looked up from germline, CDR1 is MDHEN and CDR2 is SYDVKM. The CDR3 extends over 13 amino acids. V lost 8 bases, J lost 8 bases, and 6 bases stayed unmatched. CDR3: CASGGQGAIEAFF. Written as DNA, the CDR3 is TGTGCCAGCGGGGGACAGGGGGCGATAGAAGCTTTCTTT.

The V call is TRBV5-4, the J call TRBJ2-5; D remains ambiguous. Trimming removed 5 bases from V and 5 bases from J, with 10 bases in between. The CDR3 totals 12 residues. Germline V gene sequence: CDR1 SGHNT, CDR2 YYREEE (reference sequence). CDR3 sequence: CASSDDGETQYF. The CDR3 bases are TGTGCCAGCAGTGACGACGGGGAGACCCAGTACTTC.

The V call is TRBV5-4, the J call TRBJ2-5; TRBD2 aligns across 7 bases. CDR3 size: 15 residues. The germline V gene has CDR1 SGHNT and CDR2 YYREEE (reference sequence). Trimming cost V 1 base and J 2 bases; bases outside gene matches: 5. The CDR3, as DNA: TGTGCCAGCAGCTTGAAACTAGCGACACAAGAGACCCAGTACTTC. This encodes CASSLKLATQETQYF.

V is TRBV4-1 and J is TRBJ1-2; 7 bases are shared with TRBD1. Germline CDR1 MGHRA, CDR2 YSYEKL. Trimming at V came to 0 bases and at J to 3 bases, leaving 4 bases not matched to a gene. The CDR3 runs 15 residues. The CDR3 bases are TGCGCCAGCAGCCAAGAAATGACAGGGTACTATGGCTACACCTTC. Translating it yields CASSQEMTGYYGYTF.

J is TRBJ2-2 and V is TRBV5-6, with D perhaps matching TRBD2 (6 bases). The CDR3 has 16 residues. V lost 2 bases and J lost 4, with 15 bases in between. CDR1 and CDR2 (germline): SGHDT, YYEEEE. The CDR3 DNA reads as TGTGCCAGCAGCTTCTTGTCCGGGGGAATCACCGGGGAGCTGTTTTTT. The encoded protein is CASSFLSGGITGELFF.

The V gene is TRBV2, the J gene TRBJ2-6; D not resolved. The V end was cut by 7 bases, the J end by 0 bases, with 13 bases between. The CDR3 has 16 amino acids. Germline CDR1 and CDR2: SNHLY and FYNNEI. CDR3 loop: CASNGQLFSGANVLTF. The CDR3 DNA is TGTGCCAGCAACGGTCAACTATTCTCTGGGGCCAACGTCCTGACTTTC.

The chain carries TRBV19 and TRBJ2-1; 8 positions agree with TRBD2. Trimming removed 1 base from V and 7 bases from J; junction bases left unmatched: 6. Per germline, CDR1 LNHDA and CDR2 SQIVND (reference sequence). This CDR3 has 15 residues. The CDR3 sequence is CASSIASGRGNEQFF. For the CDR3, the DNA is TGTGCCAGTAGTATAGCGAGCGGGAGAGGAAATGAGCAGTTCTTC.

In DNA, the CDR3 is TGTGCCACCAGCAGTGACGGGACAGGGACTGGGGCCAACGTCCTGACTTTC. This gives the protein CATSSDGTGTGANVLTF. The chain recombines TRBV15 with TRBJ2-6, with TRBD1 matching over 9 bases. The V gene's germline CDR1 is LNHNV and CDR2 YYDKDF (reference sequence). Germline trimming cut 3 bases from V and 2 bases from J; bases unmatched to any gene: 5. This CDR3 is 17 amino acids long. Variable domain in full (rest from reference TRBV15 and TRBJ2-6): DAMVIQNPRYQVTQFGKPVTLSCSQTLNHNVMYWYQQKSSQAPKLLFHYYDKDFNNEADTPDNFQSRRPNTSFCFLDIRSPGLGDTAMYLCATSSDGTGTGANVLTFGAGSRLTVL.

As for this clone: A junction boundary mismatches the germline segment, possibly from a read error. The DNA for the CDR3 is TGTGCCAGCAGTTTAACAGGCCGACAGGGACGGGAGACCCAGTACTTC. This encodes CASSLTGRQGRETQYF. V is TRBV7-3 and J is TRBJ2-5, with 7 bases matching TRBD1. Germline V gives CDR1 SGHTA, CDR2 FQGTGA. This CDR3 spans 16 amino acids.

J is TRBJ2-2 and V is TRBV5-4; TRBD1 matches at 8 bases. The junction had 7 bases not matched to a gene; V was cut back by 4 bases and J by 5 bases. This CDR3 comprises 15 residues. CDR1 and CDR2 (germline): SGHNT, YYREEE (reference sequence). The CDR3 is CASSTGQGMTGELFF. The CDR3, as DNA: TGTGCCAGCAGCACTGGACAGGGAATGACCGGGGAGCTGTTTTTT.